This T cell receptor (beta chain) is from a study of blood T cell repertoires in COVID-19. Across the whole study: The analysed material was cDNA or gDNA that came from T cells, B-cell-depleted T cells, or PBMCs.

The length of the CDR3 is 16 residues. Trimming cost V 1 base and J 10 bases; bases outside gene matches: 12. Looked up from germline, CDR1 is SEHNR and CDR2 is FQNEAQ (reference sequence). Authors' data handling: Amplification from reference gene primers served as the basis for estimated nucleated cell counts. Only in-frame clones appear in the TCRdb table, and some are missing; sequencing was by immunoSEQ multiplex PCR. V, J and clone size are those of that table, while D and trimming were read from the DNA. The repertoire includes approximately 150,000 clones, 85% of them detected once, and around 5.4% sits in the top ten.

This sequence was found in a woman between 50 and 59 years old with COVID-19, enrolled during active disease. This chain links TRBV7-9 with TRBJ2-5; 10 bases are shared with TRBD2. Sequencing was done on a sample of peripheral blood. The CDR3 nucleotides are TGTGCCAGCAGCTTAGAAGACGTTAGCGGGGGGACCTACCAGTACTTC. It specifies CASSLEDVSGGTYQYF. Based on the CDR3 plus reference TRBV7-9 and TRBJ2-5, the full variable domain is DTGVSQNPRHKITKRGQNVTFRCDPISEHNRLYWYRQTLGQGPEFLTYFQNEAQLEKSRLLSDRFSAERPKGSFSTLEIQRTEQGDSAMYLCASSLEDVSGGTYQYFGPGTRLLVL.